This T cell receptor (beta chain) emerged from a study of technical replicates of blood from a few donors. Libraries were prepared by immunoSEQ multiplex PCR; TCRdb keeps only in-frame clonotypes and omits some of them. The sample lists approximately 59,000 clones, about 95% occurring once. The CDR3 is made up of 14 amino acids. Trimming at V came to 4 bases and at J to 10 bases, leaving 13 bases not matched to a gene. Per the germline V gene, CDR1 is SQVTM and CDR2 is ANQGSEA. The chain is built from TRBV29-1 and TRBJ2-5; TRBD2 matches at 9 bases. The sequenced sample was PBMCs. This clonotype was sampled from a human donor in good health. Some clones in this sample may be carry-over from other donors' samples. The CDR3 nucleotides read TGCAGCGTTGTAGTGCTAGCGGGAAACCGCCACCAGTACTTC. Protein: CSVVVLAGNRHQYF. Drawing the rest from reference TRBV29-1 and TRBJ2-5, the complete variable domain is SAVISQKPSRDICQRGTSLTIQCQVDSQVTMMFWYRQQPGQSLTLIATANQGSEATYESGFVIDKFPISRPNLTFSTLTVSNMSPEDSSIYLCSVVVLAGNRHQYFGPGTRLLVL.